Detailed here is one TCR beta chain. Its antigen remains unidentified. The data derive from a study of siplizumab effects on memory and regulatory T cells. General study points: Of the proliferating CD4+ or CD8+ clones, roughly 75-97% lacked a naive or memory phenotype that could be assigned.

The CDR3 length is 15 residues. Per sample, 95,000 to 100,000 TCR templates were assayed. Assay used: immunoSEQ multiplex PCR; TCRdb lists only in-frame clones, some missing. Here the sample spans roughly 68,000 clones, 75% to 90% being singletons. The receptor's source is a human donor in good health. Sequencing was performed on memory CD4+ T cells sorted from blood. The V gene is TRBV21-1, the J gene TRBJ2-7; TRBD2, the table's D call, lacks a check against the DNA. TRBV21-1 is termed a pseudogene. CDR3 sequence (DNA): TGTGCCAGCAGCCGTCTAGCGGCCAGCTCCTACGAGCAGTACTTC. Protein: CASSRLAASSYEQYF.